This T cell receptor beta chain was identified in a study of T cells in women clearing cervical HPV infection. Turning to this clone: Its antigen is unknown. The DNA ends 3 residues before the CDR3 does, and the rest of the CDR3 is filled in from the germline J gene.

This CDR3 has 14 residues. The germline gives CDR1 SGHAT, CDR2 FQNNGV. V was cut by 1 base and J by 2 bases, with 7 bases left in between. Study findings and constraints: Repertoire richness, not evenness, was significantly elevated in CIN3+ cases versus controls. TRBV6-7 relative abundance averaged approximately 0.11% in cases and under 0.2% in controls.

Clones were read by immunoSEQ multiplex PCR, and TCRdb kept only the in-frame ones, dropping some. This listing includes tens of thousands of clones. The sequence derives from a woman aged 18 to 69 with a cervical HPV16 infection that either progressed to CIN3+ or cleared (not recorded which). The rearrangement uses TRBV11-2 and TRBJ2-3, with D possibly being TRBD1 (5 bases). Sequenced: blood buffy coat. Partial CDR3 DNA: TGTGCCAGCAGCTTAGGACAGTTCACAGATACG. Its protein product is CASSLGQFTDT. The entire CDR3 is CASSLGQFTDTQYF.